The 29 T cell receptor beta chains below come from one sample, sequenced in a study of shared clonotypes between healthy human individuals. Measured with immunoSEQ multiplex PCR; TCRdb has only the in-frame clones, and not every one. The data hold about a million clones, with about three quarters observed a single time. The sequencing input was memory CD4+ T cells sorted from blood. Subset specified: CD45RA-negative fraction. All receptors derive from a young man in good health.

The V call is TRBV7-2, the J call TRBJ1-6; 10 nucleotides align to TRBD1. CDR1 and CDR2 (germline): SGHTA, FQGNSA. The J segment lost 6 bases and the V segment lost 5 bases, leaving 4 bases of the junction unmatched. CDR3 length: 15 residues. The CDR3 bases are TGTGCCAGCAGCAGCTGGACAGGGGGTAATTCACCCCTCCACTTT. It codes for CASSSWTGGNSPLHF.

The V call is TRBV7-3, the J call TRBJ2-1; 15 positions agree with TRBD2. Germline assignment: CDR1 SGHTA and CDR2 FQGTGA. V shed 1 base, J shed 4 bases, and the junction held 2 bases outside the gene matches. CDR3 length: 17 amino acids. This chain's CDR3 is CASSLKGTSGGYNEQFF. CDR3 DNA sequence: TGTGCCAGCAGCTTAAAAGGGACTAGCGGGGGGTACAATGAGCAGTTCTTC.

The rearrangement uses TRBV2 and TRBJ1-1; D unresolved. V was clipped by 4 bases and J by 2 bases, with 11 bases between them. CDR1 SNHLY and CDR2 FYNNEI come from the germline V gene. The CDR3 runs to 14 residues. CDR3 nucleotide sequence: TGTGCCAGCAGTGGAGCACCGTTTAACACTGAAGCTTTCTTT. As protein: CASSGAPFNTEAFF.

The CDR3 here is CASSERGFQAFF. CDR3 sequence (DNA): TGTGCCAGCAGTGAAAGGGGGTTCCAAGCTTTCTTT. The V and J genes are TRBV2 and TRBJ1-1; a weak D match, TRBD1 (6 bases). CDR3 length: 12 amino acids. Germline CDR1 SNHLY, CDR2 FYNNEI. Deletions cut 2 bases from V and 9 bases from J, with 10 bases between.

V and J are TRBV11-2 and TRBJ2-1; D is ambiguous. From germline, CDR1 is SGHAT and CDR2 FQNNGV. Trimming removed 0 bases at V and 4 bases at J, with 10 bases between. This CDR3 is built from 15 residues. CDR3 in amino acids: CASSLDRAIYNEQFF. CDR3 nucleotides: TGTGCCAGCAGCTTAGATCGGGCGATTTACAATGAGCAGTTCTTC.

V usage is TRBV4-3 and J usage is TRBJ1-1; D perhaps matches TRBD1 (5 bases). Germline loops: CDR1 LGHNA, CDR2 YSLEER. CDR3 size: 17 residues. The germline V and J ends were trimmed by 0 bases and 2 bases, with 16 bases remaining between them. In DNA, the CDR3 is TGCGCCAGCAGCCAAGACATATTACGGGGCCCAAACACTGAAGCTTTCTTT. Protein: CASSQDILRGPNTEAFF.

This clone showed up just a few times. This chain connects TRBV7-9 to TRBJ2-7; TRBD2 matches at 9 bases. This CDR3 contains 15 residues. The V segment lost 5 bases and the J segment 0 bases; nucleotides outside the gene matches: 5. Germline V CDR1 and CDR2: SEHNR, FQNEAQ (reference sequence). The CDR3 DNA follows: TGTGCCAGCAGCCCCCGACTAGCGGACTCCTACGAGCAGTACTTC. This encodes CASSPRLADSYEQYF.

The rearrangement links TRBV10-2 to TRBJ1-5; D unresolved. Trimming shortened V by 6 bases and J by 7 bases, and 13 bases separated the two germline ends. The CDR3 covers 13 residues. CDR1 is WSHSY, CDR2 SAAADI, per germline. The CDR3 reads CASRNLSGQPQHF. The CDR3 DNA follows: TGCGCCAGCAGAAACTTGAGTGGGCAGCCCCAGCATTTT.

This sequence joins TRBV7-9 and TRBJ2-3, with 10 bases lining up with TRBD1. Trimming took 5 bases from V and 3 from J; bases not matched to a gene: 5. This CDR3 comprises 15 residues. Germline CDR1 SEHNR, CDR2 FQNEAQ (reference sequence). The CDR3 spells CASSPTGGKTDTQYF. The CDR3 nucleotides read TGTGCCAGCAGCCCGACAGGGGGCAAAACAGATACGCAGTATTTT.

The chain uses TRBV6-5 and TRBJ1-5; D gene unclear. This CDR3 is built from 13 residues. V was clipped by 6 bases and J by 0 bases, with 6 bases between them. Germline-derived CDR1 and CDR2 are MNHEY and SVGAGI. Here the CDR3 reads CASSRTSNQPQHF. The CDR3 DNA is TGTGCCAGCAGCCGAACTAGCAATCAGCCCCAGCATTTT.

The rearrangement uses TRBV5-4 and TRBJ1-4; 8 bases line up with TRBD1. Per the germline V gene, CDR1 is SGHNT and CDR2 is YYREEE (reference sequence). The CDR3 contains 16 residues. The V and J ends lost 4 bases and 7 bases, in that order; junction bases with no gene match: 12. The DNA of the CDR3 is TGTGCCAGCAGCCAGGAATTGACAGGGGAGAGTGAAAAACTGTTTTTT. Amino acids: CASSQELTGESEKLFF.

The V and J genes are TRBV7-9 and TRBJ2-1, with a tentative D call TRBD2 (7 bases). The length of the CDR3 is 15 residues. Germline CDR1 SEHNR, CDR2 FQNEAQ (reference sequence). The ends were cut back, 5 bases at V and 4 bases at J, with 15 bases in the middle. CDR3 region: CASSVGAGDYNEQFF. Here the CDR3 DNA reads TGTGCCAGCAGCGTGGGGGCGGGAGATTACAATGAGCAGTTCTTC.

Notes on this clone: The sample holds other DNA sequences that translate to the same CDR3. Here the CDR3 DNA reads TGTGCCAGCAGCCCGGCGGGGAACACTGAAGCTTTCTTT. Its translation is CASSPAGNTEAFF. J is TRBJ1-1 and V is TRBV11-2; D gene ambiguous. Per the germline V gene, CDR1 is SGHAT and CDR2 is FQNNGV. The CDR3 has 13 amino acids. Trimming removed 5 bases from V and 1 base from J, with 8 bases in between.

The chain has TRBV6-5 and TRBJ2-3; D unresolved. Germline values: CDR1 MNHEY, CDR2 SVGAGI. Deletions cut 1 base from V and 10 bases from J, with 12 bases between. The CDR3 consists of 13 residues. The CDR3 spells CASSYLADGAQYF. The CDR3 DNA reads as TGTGCCAGCAGTTACTTGGCCGATGGGGCGCAGTATTTT.

The chain recombines TRBV5-1 with TRBJ1-2, with D uncertain. Trimming shortened V by 0 bases and J by 0 bases, and 9 bases separated the two germline ends. CDR3 length equals 15 residues. The germline gives CDR1 SGHRS, CDR2 YFSETQ. CDR3 DNA: TGCGCCAGCAGCTTGGACAGTGTCCCTAACTATGGCTACACCTTC. Its translation is CASSLDSVPNYGYTF.

Remarks on this clone: Mismatch with germline at one junction end may stem from a read error. The rearrangement uses TRBV7-7 and TRBJ2-1, with D hard to call. The germline V gene has CDR1 SSHAT and CDR2 FNYEAQ (reference sequence). The CDR3 consists of 12 residues. CDR3 residues: CASSFDGNEQFF. Here the CDR3 DNA reads TGTGCTAGCAGCTTCGACGGCAATGAGCAGTTCTTC.

The count of this clone is one. V usage is TRBV19 and J usage is TRBJ1-3, with D perhaps TRBD1 (6 bases). V lost 6 bases and J lost 1, with 13 bases in between. CDR3 length: 15 amino acids. Germline-derived CDR1 and CDR2 are LNHDA and SQIVND (reference sequence). In nucleotides, the CDR3 is TGTGCCAGTAGGTTAAGAGGGGGATCTGGAAACACCATATATTTT. Its translation: CASRLRGGSGNTIYF.

The V call is TRBV5-1, the J call TRBJ2-1, with 8 bases matching TRBD1. This CDR3 comprises 14 residues. Trimming cost V 1 base and J 7 bases; bases outside gene matches: 4. The germline CDR1 and CDR2 sequences are SGHRS and YFSETQ. The CDR3: CASSLFRQGNEQFF. The CDR3 DNA reads TGCGCCAGCAGCTTGTTTCGACAGGGGAATGAGCAGTTCTTC. The whole variable domain, filled in from reference TRBV5-1 and TRBJ2-1, reads KAGVTQTPRYLIKTRGQQVTLSCSPISGHRSVSWYQQTPGQGLQFLFEYFSETQRNKGNFPGRFSGRQFSNSRSEMNVSTLELGDSALYLCASSLFRQGNEQFFGPGTRLTVL.

Concerning this clone: The conserved phenylalanine or tryptophan normally closing the CDR3 is absent here, so this likely arose from a read error. It is unclear where the CDR3 begins or ends on the DNA, so no DNA is shown, and the CDR3 is as TCRdb lists it. This chain joins TRBV27 and TRBJ2-7; TRBD1 reflects the table's D call only, with no check against the DNA. The CDR3 is made up of 9 amino acids, end residues included. CDR1 and CDR2 (germline): MNHEY, SMNVEV (reference sequence). The chain's CDR3 is CASSTTDRD.

This chain connects TRBV5-1 to TRBJ2-7; perhaps TRBD1 as D (6 bases). This CDR3 is 14 amino acids long. Germline values: CDR1 SGHRS, CDR2 YFSETQ. The V end was cut by 4 bases, the J end by 0 bases, with 11 bases between. CDR3 protein: CASSPPDSSYEQYF. DNA for the CDR3: TGCGCCAGCAGCCCCCCGGACAGCTCCTACGAGCAGTACTTC. The variable domain in full, with the rest retrieved from reference TRBV5-1 and TRBJ2-7, is KAGVTQTPRYLIKTRGQQVTLSCSPISGHRSVSWYQQTPGQGLQFLFEYFSETQRNKGNFPGRFSGRQFSNSRSEMNVSTLELGDSALYLCASSPPDSSYEQYFGPGTRLTVT.

The V call is TRBV2, the J call TRBJ1-2; TRBD1 is a possible D gene (6 bases). The CDR3 totals 14 residues. Between the trimmed V and J ends, which lost 7 bases and 1 base, there was a span of 13 bases. CDR1 is SNHLY and CDR2 is FYNNEI in the germline V gene. CDR3 bases: TGTGCCAGCAAATCGACAGGCGGTAACTATGGCTACACCTTC. Encoded protein: CASKSTGGNYGYTF.

The chain is built from TRBV5-6 and TRBJ2-5; 8 bases map to TRBD2. The CDR3 has 15 residues. Trimming removed 1 base from V and 2 bases from J; junction bases left unmatched: 4. Germline values: CDR1 SGHDT, CDR2 YYEEEE. CDR3 nucleotide sequence: TGTGCCAGCAGCTTGAGCGGGGGTGGTCAAGAGACCCAGTACTTC. The encoded protein is CASSLSGGGQETQYF.

This sequence joins TRBV7-8 and TRBJ2-2, with D maybe TRBD1 (6 bases). Germline V gene lookup returns CDR1 SGHVS and CDR2 FQNEAQ. V was cut by 5 bases and J by 0 bases, with 10 bases left in between. The CDR3 contains 15 residues. The CDR3 DNA reads TGTGCCAGCAGCAGTCGGACAGCGAACACCGGGGAGCTGTTTTTT. Residues: CASSSRTANTGELFF. Full variable domain (remainder filled in from reference TRBV7-8 and TRBJ2-2): GAGVSQSPRYKVAKRGQDVALRCDPISGHVSLFWYQQALGQGPEFLTYFQNEAQLDKSGLPSDRFFAERPEGSVSTLKIQRTQQEDSAVYLCASSSRTANTGELFFGEGSRLTVL.

This clone occurred once. This chain uses TRBV27 with TRBJ1-6; 7 bases fit TRBD1. V dropped 6 bases and J dropped 5; count of bases not matched to a gene: 10. Germline values: CDR1 MNHEY, CDR2 SMNVEV (reference sequence). The length of the CDR3 is 16 residues. Written as DNA, the CDR3 is TGTGCCAGCAGCTTAACGACTGGACAGGATAATTCACCCCTCCACTTT. It encodes CASSLTTGQDNSPLHF.

The CDR3 here is CASSLGRTGSQETQYF. Written as DNA, the CDR3 is TGCGCCAGCAGCTTGGGACGGACAGGGTCCCAAGAGACCCAGTACTTC. The chain has TRBV5-1 and TRBJ2-5; 8 bases are shared with TRBD1. Germline assignment: CDR1 SGHRS and CDR2 YFSETQ. J was trimmed by 1 base and V by 0 bases; bases with no gene match: 5. The CDR3 runs 16 residues.

This chain links TRBV7-2 with TRBJ2-7, with 7 bases lining up with TRBD2. The CDR3 length is 15 residues. J lost 4 bases, V lost 4 bases, and 10 bases had no gene match. The germline CDR1 and CDR2 sequences are SGHTA and FQGNSA. In DNA form, the CDR3 reads TGTGCCAGCAGCTCCCCTAACCAGGGAGGGTACGAGCAGTACTTC. Encoded protein: CASSSPNQGGYEQYF. The variable domain in full, with the rest retrieved from reference TRBV7-2 and TRBJ2-7, is GAGVSQSPSNKVTEKGKDVELRCDPISGHTALYWYRQSLGQGLEFLIYFQGNSAPDKSGLPSDRFSAERTGGSVSTLTIQRTQQEDSAVYLCASSSPNQGGYEQYFGPGTRLTVT.

This clone was seen a handful of times. V gene TRBV5-1 combines with J gene TRBJ1-4; unclear D gene. Germline V gene data show CDR1 as SGHRS and CDR2 as YFSETQ. The CDR3 length is 18 residues. Trimming left V 5 bases short and J 0 bases short, with 20 bases between. The DNA for the CDR3 is TGCGCCAGCAGGCTCGAGCCTTTCGGGATTCCAACTAATGAAAAACTGTTTTTT. Translation gives CASRLEPFGIPTNEKLFF.

The V and J genes are TRBV14 and TRBJ1-4; maybe TRBD1 (5 bases). V was shortened by 4 bases and J by 6 bases, with 15 bases between the two germline ends. CDR3 length: 15 residues. CDR1 and CDR2 (germline): SGHDN, FVKESK. CDR3 DNA: TGTGCCAGCAGCCGAGGGGCTACTTTTTATGAAAAACTGTTTTTT. As protein: CASSRGATFYEKLFF.

The chain uses TRBV30 and TRBJ2-3; D is unresolved. This CDR3 has 13 amino acids. The V gene lost 5 bases and the J gene lost 4 bases, with 13 bases spanning the gap. CDR1 GTSNPN and CDR2 SVGIG come from the germline V gene (reference sequence). CDR3 bases: TGTGCCTGGGGGTGGAGTTTCGCAGATACGCAGTATTTT. Translating it yields CAWGWSFADTQYF.